What follows are 13 T cell receptor beta chains derived from one specimen sequenced in a study of cytomegalovirus exposure and HLA in healthy donors. This PCR relied on a set of 60 Vbeta primers and 13 Jbeta primers. Produced via immunoSEQ multiplex PCR; TCRdb's table is partial and in-frame only. The sample carries over 100,000 clones, roughly 74% recorded once. The sample comprised PBMCs. Receptor source: a woman between 25 and 40 years old in good health and CMV-seronegative.

This rearrangement joins TRBV18 to TRBJ2-1, with D unclear. Trimming removed 3 bases at V and 5 bases at J, with 8 bases between. Germline V gene lookup returns CDR1 KGHSH and CDR2 LQKENI. The CDR3 contains 13 residues. The CDR3, as DNA: TGTGCCAGCTCACCGGAAGAGGACAATGAGCAGTTCTTC. Translating gives CASSPEEDNEQFF.

V usage is TRBV2 and J usage is TRBJ2-1; 13 bases map to TRBD2. The ends lost 6 bases at V and 7 bases at J; junction bases unmatched: 6. CDR3 length equals 15 residues. Germline CDR1 and CDR2: SNHLY and FYNNEI. CDR3 DNA: TGTGCCAGCAGGTGGACTAGCGGGGGACCAAATGAGCAGTTCTTC. This sequence encodes CASRWTSGGPNEQFF.

The V and J genes are TRBV6-5 and TRBJ1-2, with 7 bases that match TRBD1. Germline assignment: CDR1 MNHEY and CDR2 SVGAGI. The CDR3 covers 15 residues. Trimming took 7 bases from V and 4 from J; bases not matched to a gene: 12. CDR3 loop: CASKKGGQQSYGYTF. The CDR3 coding sequence is TGTGCCAGCAAAAAGGGGGGACAGCAAAGCTATGGCTACACCTTC.

The chain combines TRBV7-6 with TRBJ1-3; D might be TRBD1 (5 bases). CDR1 is SGHVS, CDR2 FNYEAQ, per germline. V was cut by 1 base and J by 0 bases, with 7 bases left in between. This CDR3 region has 15 residues. CDR3 in DNA: TGTGCCAGCAGCTTAGTACAGGACTCTGGAAACACCATATATTTT. It yields the protein CASSLVQDSGNTIYF.

The chain carries TRBV18 and TRBJ1-5, with 10 bases matching TRBD1. The CDR3 totals 15 residues. V lost 2 bases to trimming and J lost 2 bases; unmatched junction nucleotides: 0. Germline lookup yields CDR1 KGHSH and CDR2 LQKENI. CDR3 sequence reads: CASSPGQGGNQPQHF. The CDR3 DNA reads TGTGCCAGCTCACCAGGACAGGGGGGCAATCAGCCCCAGCATTTT.

V gene TRBV6-5 combines with J gene TRBJ1-2, with D uncertain. The CDR3 totals 13 residues. V was pared by 2 bases and J by 3 bases, with 7 bases between. The V gene's germline CDR1 is MNHEY and CDR2 SVGAGI. This CDR3 is CASSYEADYGYTF. The CDR3 nucleotides read TGTGCCAGCAGTTACGAGGCGGACTATGGCTACACCTTC.

The chain is built from TRBV6-6 and TRBJ2-1; 11 positions match TRBD2. The junction had 10 bases not matched to a gene; V was cut back by 4 bases and J by 8 bases. CDR3 size: 16 residues. Germline lookup yields CDR1 MNHNY and CDR2 SVGAGI (reference sequence). The CDR3: CASSSSLSGGADEQFF. The CDR3 DNA is TGTGCCAGCAGTTCTTCCCTTAGCGGGGGGGCCGATGAGCAGTTCTTC.

With respect to this clone: An end of the junction differs from the germline gene, which may be a read error. The genes are TRBV7-9 and TRBJ1-3, with D perhaps matching TRBD1 (5 bases). The CDR3 spans 14 residues. Looked up from germline, CDR1 is SEHNR and CDR2 is FQNEAQ (reference sequence). CDR3 in amino acids: CSSSLTPTDRTGDF. The CDR3 DNA reads as TGTTCCAGCAGCTTAACCCCGACAGACCGGACGGGAGATTTT.

The count of this clone is one. The CDR3 here is CASSQGQGAGRDTEAFF. The CDR3, as DNA: TGCGCCAGCAGCCAGGGACAGGGGGCGGGGAGGGACACTGAAGCTTTCTTT. The V and J genes are TRBV4-3 and TRBJ1-1, with 12 bases fitting TRBD1. The V gene end was trimmed by 3 bases and the J gene end by 3 bases; junction bases not matched to a gene: 8. Germline loops: CDR1 LGHNA, CDR2 YSLEER. CDR3 length: 17 amino acids.

The chain is built from TRBV2 and TRBJ1-4, with D possibly TRBD1 on 6 matching bases. V was clipped by 10 bases and J by 0 bases, with 18 bases between them. Germline V gene lookup returns CDR1 SNHLY and CDR2 FYNNEI. The CDR3 totals 16 residues. The CDR3: CATGQGSISTNEKLFF. Here the CDR3 DNA reads TGTGCCACCGGCCAGGGGTCGATATCAACTAATGAAAAACTGTTTTTT. Looking up the rest from reference TRBV2 and TRBJ1-4 gives the full variable domain: EPEVTQTPSHQVTQMGQEVILRCVPISNHLYFYWYRQILGQKVEFLVSFYNNEISEKSEIFDDQFSVERPDGSNFTLKIRSTKLEDSAMYFCATGQGSISTNEKLFFGSGTQLSVL.

This clone has just a few counts. The genes are TRBV7-2 and TRBJ1-2; 11 bases line up with TRBD1. The J segment lost 4 bases and the V segment lost 1 base, leaving 5 bases of the junction unmatched. Per germline, CDR1 SGHTA and CDR2 FQGNSA. This CDR3 is 16 amino acids long. The CDR3 nucleotides read TGTGCCAGCAGCTTAGAGGGACAGGGGGTTGGCTATGGCTACACCTTC. Translating it yields CASSLEGQGVGYGYTF.

The V gene is TRBV11-3, the J gene TRBJ1-1, with D hard to call. V dropped 6 bases and J dropped 1 base, with 9 bases sitting between them. The CDR3 extends over 13 amino acids. Germline V lookup: CDR1 SGHNT, CDR2 YENEEA. The CDR3 here is CASSFSPNTEAFF. Written as DNA, the CDR3 is TGTGCCAGCAGTTTCAGTCCGAACACTGAAGCTTTCTTT.

The chain links TRBV5-1 to TRBJ2-3; D is perhaps TRBD2 (6 bases). Trimming took off 4 bases at V and 2 bases at J, with 11 bases between the two ends. Per the germline V gene, CDR1 is SGHRS and CDR2 is YFSETQ. The CDR3 consists of 14 residues. The CDR3 bases are TGCGCCAGCAGCACTGGGACTTCCACAGATACGCAGTATTTT. Amino acid sequence: CASSTGTSTDTQYF. Drawing the rest from reference TRBV5-1 and TRBJ2-3, the complete variable domain is KAGVTQTPRYLIKTRGQQVTLSCSPISGHRSVSWYQQTPGQGLQFLFEYFSETQRNKGNFPGRFSGRQFSNSRSEMNVSTLELGDSALYLCASSTGTSTDTQYFGPGTRLTVL.